The following is a T cell receptor (beta chain) sequence with its context. This specimen comes from a study of radiation and T cells in renal cell carcinoma. Trimming shortened V by 1 base and J by 2 bases, and 14 bases separated the two germline ends. The CDR3 loop spans 16 amino acids. The germline gives CDR1 GTSNPN, CDR2 SVGIG (reference sequence). Time point specified: blood 2 weeks post-SBRT. Stated treatment: 15 Gy SBRT to primary tumor, nephrectomy 4 weeks later. Profiled with immunoSEQ multiplex PCR; TCRdb holds only in-frame clones, not every one. The table has about 120,000 clones, about four fifths seen once.

The TCR sequence derives from a man aged 50-60 years with renal cell carcinoma. This sequence joins TRBV30 and TRBJ2-2; tentatively, D is TRBD1 (6 bases). Sequencing used blood, obtained from a patient whose treatment included radiotherapy and nephrectomy. In nucleotides, the CDR3 is TGTGCCTGGAGTGCCGGACAGTTGGTTAACACCGGGGAGCTGTTTTTT. Encoded protein: CAWSAGQLVNTGELFF.